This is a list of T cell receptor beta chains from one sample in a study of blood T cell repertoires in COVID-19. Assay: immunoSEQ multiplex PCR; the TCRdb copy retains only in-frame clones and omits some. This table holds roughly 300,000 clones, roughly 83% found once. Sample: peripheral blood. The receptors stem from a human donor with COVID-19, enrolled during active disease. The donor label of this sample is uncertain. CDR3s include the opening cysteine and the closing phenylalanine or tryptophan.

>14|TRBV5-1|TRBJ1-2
CASSWSPSDYGYTF
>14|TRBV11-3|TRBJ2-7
CASSLSRGSYEQYF
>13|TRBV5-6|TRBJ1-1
CASSLATGGEAFF
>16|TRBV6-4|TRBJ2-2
CASSFLAAANTGELFF
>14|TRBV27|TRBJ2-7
CASSLAGGPLEQYF
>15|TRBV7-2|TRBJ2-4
CASSLDSSRWNIQYF
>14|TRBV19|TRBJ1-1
CASSGYGGYTEAFF
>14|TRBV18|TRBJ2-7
CASSPPQGAVGTSF
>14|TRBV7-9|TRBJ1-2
CASSLEGRGHGYTF
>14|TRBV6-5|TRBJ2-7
CASRPGTASYEQYF